This T cell receptor (beta chain) was recovered during a study of blood T cell repertoires in COVID-19. TCRdb keeps only in-frame clones here, not all; method: immunoSEQ multiplex PCR. Here the sample spans 150,000 to 160,000 clones, about 80% being singletons. Germline CDR1 KGHDR, CDR2 SFDVKD. V lost 3 bases to trimming and J lost 3 bases, with 11 bases between them. CDR3 length: 15 residues. This clonotype was obtained from a woman aged 60-75 years with acute or convalescent COVID-19. The chain employs TRBV24-1 and TRBJ2-1; a possible D gene is TRBD1 (6 bases). The sample was peripheral blood. CDR3 in DNA: TGTGCCACCAGTGATCCCGCGGACAGCTACAATGAGCAGTTCTTC. The encoded protein is CATSDPADSYNEQFF.